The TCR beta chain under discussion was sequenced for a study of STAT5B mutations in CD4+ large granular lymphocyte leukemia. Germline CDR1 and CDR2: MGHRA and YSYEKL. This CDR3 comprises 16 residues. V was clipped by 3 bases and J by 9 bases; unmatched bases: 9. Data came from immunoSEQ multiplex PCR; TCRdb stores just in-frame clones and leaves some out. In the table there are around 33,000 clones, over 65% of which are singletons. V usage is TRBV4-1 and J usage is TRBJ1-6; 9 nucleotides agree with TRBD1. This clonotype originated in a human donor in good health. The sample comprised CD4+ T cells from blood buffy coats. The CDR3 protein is CASSQSPGQGVSPLHF. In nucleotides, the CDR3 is TGCGCCAGCAGCCAGTCTCCGGGACAGGGTGTTTCACCCCTCCACTTT.